This TCR beta chain emerged from a study of cytomegalovirus exposure and HLA in healthy donors. As for this clone: Its antigen is unidentified.

Study-wide results and caveats: Researchers counted about 150 TCR beta chains as cytomegalovirus-associated. Relative to the roughly 700-donor mean, N-insertions were reportedly fewer in an Asian-associated ancestry cluster in a later analysis.

The PCR contained 60 Vbeta and 13 Jbeta primers. Only in-frame clones appear in the TCRdb table, and some are missing; sequencing was by immunoSEQ multiplex PCR. Seen here are about 300,000 clones, about nine tenths observed once, and the top ten hold roughly 4%. The sequenced sample was PBMCs. This receptor was obtained from a man aged 40-49 years in good health and CMV-seropositive.

The CDR3 reads CASSYTQGLYGYTF. The CDR3 DNA is TGTGCCAGCAGTTACACTCAGGGGCTCTATGGCTACACCTTC. The chain links TRBV6-5 to TRBJ1-2, with D perhaps matching TRBD1 (6 bases). CDR1 and CDR2 (germline): MNHEY, SVGAGI. The CDR3 spans 14 residues. V lost 2 bases to trimming and J lost 4 bases, with 11 bases between them.